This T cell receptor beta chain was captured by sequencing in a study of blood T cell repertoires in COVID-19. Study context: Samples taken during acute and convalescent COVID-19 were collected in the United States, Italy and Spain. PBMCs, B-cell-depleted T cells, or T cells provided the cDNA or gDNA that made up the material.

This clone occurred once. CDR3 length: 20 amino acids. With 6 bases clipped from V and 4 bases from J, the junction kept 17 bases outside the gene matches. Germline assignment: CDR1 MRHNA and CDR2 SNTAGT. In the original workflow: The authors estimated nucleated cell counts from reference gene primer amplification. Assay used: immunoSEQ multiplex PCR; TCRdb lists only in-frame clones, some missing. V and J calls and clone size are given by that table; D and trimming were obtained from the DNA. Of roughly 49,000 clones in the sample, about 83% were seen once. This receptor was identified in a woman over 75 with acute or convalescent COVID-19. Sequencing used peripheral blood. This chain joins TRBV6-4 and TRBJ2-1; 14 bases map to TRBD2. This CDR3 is CASRFLFRLAGGPRYNEQFF. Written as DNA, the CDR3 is TGTGCCAGCAGGTTCCTGTTCAGACTAGCGGGGGGGCCGCGGTACAATGAGCAGTTCTTC.